Below, one TCR beta chain is given with its context. Using immunoSEQ multiplex PCR, the repertoire was profiled, and TCRdb retains in-frame clones only, with some absent. Of nearly 30,000 clones listed, roughly 90% were seen once; the top ten hold 8.4%. The data derive from a study of blood T cell repertoires in COVID-19. Study at large: COVID-19 samples, acute and convalescent, were from the United States, Italy and Spain.

The ends were cut back, 8 bases at V and 3 bases at J, with 17 bases in the middle. There are 15 residues in the CDR3. The germline V gene has CDR1 LNHDA and CDR2 SQIVND (reference sequence). Specimen: peripheral blood. The chain has TRBV19 and TRBJ2-4; D perhaps matches TRBD1 (7 bases). The source of this sequence is a man in his 70s with active or convalescent COVID-19. CDR3 region: CASGNTGEVKNIQYF. The CDR3 region has the DNA TGTGCCAGTGGTAATACAGGGGAGGTCAAAAACATTCAGTACTTC.